This TCR beta chain was captured in a study of vaccination effects on CD4 cells after COVID-19. Across the whole study: Sampling occurred a median 72 days post second dose, range 14 to 241.

Culturing for roughly 9 days preceded CD4+ T cell isolation. Everyone in the study got two shots of either the BNT162b2 or mRNA-1273 vaccine. Prior SARS-CoV-2 infection was absent in the vaccine recipients, as shown by negative nucleocapsid antibodies. IL-2 medium took the place of half the medium on both days 3 and 7. In the case of this clone: The target antigen is unknown.

Clones were read by immunoSEQ multiplex PCR, and TCRdb kept only the in-frame ones, dropping some. This table holds around 66,000 clones, around 69% found once. Germline CDR1 LNHDA, CDR2 SQIVND (reference sequence). With 1 base clipped from V and 3 bases from J, the junction kept 4 bases outside the gene matches. There are 16 residues in the CDR3. The source material was CD4+ T cells from PBMCs cultured without peptide, sampled after COVID-19 vaccination. The receptor was derived from a human donor who received a COVID-19 vaccine. The chain carries TRBV19 and TRBJ2-1, with TRBD1 matching over 9 bases. For the CDR3, the DNA is TGTGCCAGTAGTATAGCGGACAGGGGCTACTACAATGAGCAGTTCTTC. Amino acid sequence: CASSIADRGYYNEQFF. Using reference TRBV19 and TRBJ2-1 for the parts outside the CDR3, the full variable domain is DGGITQSPKYLFRKEGQNVTLSCEQNLNHDAMYWYRQDPGQGLRLIYYSQIVNDFQKGDIAEGYSVSREKKESFPLTVTSAQKNPTAFYLCASSIADRGYYNEQFFGPGTRLTVL.